One sample yielded the 4 T cell receptor beta chains listed below, sequenced in a study of T cells after yellow fever vaccination. TCRdb re-called the 5' RACE reads with MiXCR, one entry per CDR3 protein. The sample comprises hundreds of thousands of distinct CDR3 sequences, 13% of which are singletons, and over 13% rests with the top ten. Sequenced material: PBMCs, taken on the day of the yellow fever booster vaccination. The source is a man between 25 and 39 years old who received the YFV17D yellow fever vaccine.

This clonotype was recorded a few times. V and J are TRBV25-1 and TRBJ1-4, with D possibly matching TRBD1 (5 bases). V shed 2 bases and J shed 3 bases, with 10 bases lying between them. The CDR3 extends over 15 amino acids. The germline CDR1 and CDR2 sequences are MGHDK and SYGVNS. For the CDR3, the DNA is TGTGCCAGCAGTGAACAGGGACCTTCTAATGAAAAACTGTTTTTT. Protein: CASSEQGPSNEKLFF.

CDR3 nucleotides: TGTGCCAGCAGAACTAGCGGGAGATACAATGAGCAGTTCTTC. Translation: CASRTSGRYNEQFF. The V call is TRBV28, the J call TRBJ2-1; 11 nucleotides align to TRBD2. Germline V gene sequence: CDR1 MDHEN, CDR2 SYDVKM. The CDR3 has 14 residues. Trimming cost V 6 bases and J 4 bases; bases outside gene matches: 2. The whole variable domain, remainder taken from reference TRBV28 and TRBJ2-1, is DVKVTQSSRYLVKRTGEKVFLECVQDMDHENMFWYRQDPGLGLRLIYFSYDVKMKEKGDIPEGYSVSREKKERFSLILESASTNQTSMYLCASRTSGRYNEQFFGPGTRLTVL.

A few counts support this clonotype. The CDR3 reads CASSLVPLLRDGVRDYEQYF. The DNA of the CDR3 is TGTGCCAGCAGCTTGGTGCCCCTCCTTCGCGACGGAGTAAGGGACTACGAGCAGTACTTC. This chain uses TRBV5-4 with TRBJ2-7; D is undetermined. CDR3 length: 20 residues. Germline V lookup: CDR1 SGHNT, CDR2 YYREEE (reference sequence). V was shortened by 0 bases and J by 3 bases, with 28 bases between the two germline ends.

The chain couples TRBV25-1 to TRBJ2-7; D call uncertain. Germline loops: CDR1 MGHDK, CDR2 SYGVNS. The V and J ends lost 6 bases and 0 bases respectively, with 15 bases between them. There are 15 residues in the CDR3. The CDR3 nucleotides are TGTGCCAGCAGCTCGACACTTAAACCCTCCTACGAGCAGTACTTC. Its protein product is CASSSTLKPSYEQYF.